This is a list of T cell receptor beta chains from one sample in a study of spatial heterogeneity in lung cancer. From the 5' RACE reads, TCRdb called clonotypes with MiXCR, one entry per CDR3 protein. The table has approximately 52,000 distinct CDR3 sequences, roughly 7% seen once. The sequencing used PBMCs, collected at surgery. These receptors all come from a female donor with early-stage non-small cell lung cancer. Each CDR3 is given with its conserved first and last residue. D genes are given only for firm matches. A clone size is listed for some rows: how often the clone was seen (once, few, many), or a class if it is expanded.

j_gene: TRBJ1-5
v_gene: TRBV6-2/TRBV6-3
abundance: few
d_gene: .
CDR3nt: TGTGCCAGCAGAGAAGAGGGGCCCCAGCATTTT
CDR3aa: CASREEGPQHF

j_gene: TRBJ2-3
v_gene: TRBV3-1
abundance: many
d_gene: TRBD2
CDR3nt: TGTGCCAGCAGCCAAGCGCTAGCGGGGGGAACAGATACGCAGTATTTT
CDR3aa: CASSQALAGGTDTQYF

j_gene: TRBJ2-1
v_gene: TRBV7-2
abundance: few
d_gene: TRBD2
CDR3nt: TGTGCCAGCAGCTGGTCGGGGGGGCGAGGGTCCTACAATGAGCAGTTCTTC
CDR3aa: CASSWSGGRGSYNEQFF

j_gene: TRBJ2-1
v_gene: TRBV5-1
abundance: many
d_gene: .
CDR3nt: TGCGCCAGCAGCTTGTCAGGAGTGGTGTTCTTC
CDR3aa: CASSLSGVVFF

j_gene: TRBJ2-5
v_gene: TRBV6-2/TRBV6-3
abundance: many
d_gene: TRBD2
CDR3nt: TGTGCCAGCAGTTACGTTGGGACTAGCTTGGAGACCCAGTACTTC
CDR3aa: CASSYVGTSLETQYF

j_gene: TRBJ2-2
v_gene: TRBV7-2
abundance: few
d_gene: .
CDR3nt: TGTGCCAGCAGCTTAGGGTTAGACACCGGGGAGCTGTTTTTT
CDR3aa: CASSLGLDTGELFF

j_gene: TRBJ2-1
v_gene: TRBV20-1
abundance: .
d_gene: TRBD2
CDR3nt: TGCAGTGCTTCCTTCGTACTAGCGGGGGGGCCCAATGAGCAGTTCTTC
CDR3aa: CSASFVLAGGPNEQFF

j_gene: TRBJ2-2
v_gene: TRBV11-3
abundance: many
d_gene: .
CDR3nt: TGTGCCAGCAGCTTCCTCACAGGGATCGGGGAGCTGTTTTTT
CDR3aa: CASSFLTGIGELFF

j_gene: TRBJ2-5
v_gene: TRBV11-2
abundance: few
d_gene: .
CDR3nt: TGTGCCAGCAGCTTAGTCTGGCCTAATCAAGAGACCCAGTACTTC
CDR3aa: CASSLVWPNQETQYF

j_gene: TRBJ2-1
v_gene: TRBV14
abundance: many
d_gene: .
CDR3nt: TGTGCCAGCAGCTTGGGGCCGTGGGATGAGCAGTTCTTC
CDR3aa: CASSLGPWDEQFF

j_gene: TRBJ1-2
v_gene: TRBV20-1
abundance: many
d_gene: .
CDR3nt: TGCAGCAATAGACCATCGGAAAACTATGGCTACACCTTC
CDR3aa: CSNRPSENYGYTF

j_gene: TRBJ2-4
v_gene: TRBV6-2/TRBV6-3
abundance: .
d_gene: .
CDR3nt: TGTGCCAATGGGCTAGCGATGGGAGACATTCAGTACTTC
CDR3aa: CANGLAMGDIQYF

j_gene: TRBJ2-3
v_gene: TRBV7-2
abundance: many
d_gene: TRBD2
CDR3nt: TGTGCCAGCAGCATACGCTTGCGGGGGGGCCTGTATTTT
CDR3aa: CASSIRLRGGLYF

j_gene: TRBJ2-3
v_gene: TRBV7-2
abundance: .
d_gene: .
CDR3nt: TGTGCCAGCAGCTTAGATAGCGGCACAGATACGCAGTATTTT
CDR3aa: CASSLDSGTDTQYF

j_gene: TRBJ2-5
v_gene: TRBV29-1
abundance: many
d_gene: .
CDR3nt: TGCAGCGTTGTCCCCGGGGCTCAAGAGACCCAGTACTTC
CDR3aa: CSVVPGAQETQYF

j_gene: TRBJ1-2
v_gene: TRBV5-1
abundance: .
d_gene: TRBD1
CDR3nt: TGCGCCAGCAGCTTGGAGGGACAGGGGAATGGCTACACCTTC
CDR3aa: CASSLEGQGNGYTF